The next 27 T cell receptor beta chains were all read from a single sample in a study of CD8+ T cells in alopecia areata. Documented treatment: oral pan-JAK inhibitor, 5-10 mg twice daily. After isolation, RNA underwent reverse transcription to generate cDNA as the sequencing template. Sequenced by immunoSEQ multiplex PCR; TCRdb stores in-frame clones only, minus some. The sample has some 180,000 clones; roughly 53% are singletons. This specimen was CD8+ T cells sorted from blood, taken at week 24, from a patient treated with tofacitinib. These receptors all come from a human donor with alopecia areata.

This clone turned up a few times. The V call is TRBV10-2, the J call TRBJ1-5; a possible D gene is TRBD1 (5 bases). The CDR3 length is 15 residues. Germline loops: CDR1 WSHSY, CDR2 SAAADI. V dropped 0 bases and J dropped 9 bases, with 15 bases sitting between them. CDR3 nucleotides: TGCGCCAGCAGTGAGTCTCTGGAGGGGCGCGGGCCCCAGCATTTT. Its protein is CASSESLEGRGPQHF.

The V and J genes are TRBV6-9 and TRBJ2-7, with D maybe TRBD1 (5 bases). Germline CDR1 and CDR2: MNHGY and SVAAGI. CDR3 size: 14 residues. V lost 1 base, J lost 5 bases, and 12 bases lay in between. This CDR3 reads CASSYYLARDEQYF. The CDR3 DNA sequence: TGTGCCAGCAGTTATTATTTAGCCAGGGACGAGCAGTACTTC.

This clone was detected a few times. This chain connects TRBV11-2 to TRBJ2-2; no definite D call. With 5 bases removed from V and 8 bases from J, the gap between germline ends came to 6 bases. The CDR3 is made up of 11 amino acids. Germline V gene data show CDR1 as SGHAT and CDR2 as FQNNGV. The CDR3 DNA reads TGTGCCAGCAGCCCTGGGGGGGAGCTGTTTTTT. Translation gives CASSPGGELFF.

The rearrangement uses TRBV30 and TRBJ1-2, with 8 bases fitting TRBD1. The germline CDR1 and CDR2 sequences are GTSNPN and SVGIG (reference sequence). J lost 7 bases, V lost 4 bases, and 8 bases had no gene match. There are 13 residues in the CDR3. CDR3 sequence reads: CAWNSGGFAGYTF. CDR3 coding DNA: TGTGCCTGGAACTCAGGGGGCTTTGCTGGCTACACCTTC.

This chain links TRBV30 with TRBJ1-1, with TRBD1 identical over 11 bases. This CDR3 spans 14 amino acids. V lost 3 bases, J lost 3 bases, and 3 bases stayed unmatched. Germline loops: CDR1 GTSNPN, CDR2 SVGIG (reference sequence). The CDR3 loop is CAWRAGQGDTEAFF. CDR3 DNA sequence: TGTGCCTGGAGGGCGGGACAGGGGGACACTGAAGCTTTCTTT. The full variable domain, with the rest looked up from reference TRBV30 and TRBJ1-1, is SQTIHQWPATLVQPVGSPLSLECTVEGTSNPNLYWYRQAAGRGLQLLFYSVGIGQISSEVPQNLSASRPQDRQFILSSKKLLLSDSGFYLCAWRAGQGDTEAFFGQGTRLTVV.

This chain uses TRBV4-3 with TRBJ2-3; perhaps TRBD1 as D (6 bases). Germline lookup yields CDR1 LGHNA and CDR2 YSLEER. V lost 0 bases and J 2 bases, leaving 9 bases between the germline ends. The CDR3 sequence is 15 residues long. In nucleotides, the CDR3 is TGCGCCAGCAGCCAAGACCAGGGGTCCACAGATACGCAGTATTTT. As protein: CASSQDQGSTDTQYF.

The chain carries TRBV30 and TRBJ1-1; no clear D. Trimming cost V 1 base and J 7 bases, with 10 bases left between them. The CDR3 totals 12 residues. Germline lookup yields CDR1 GTSNPN and CDR2 SVGIG (reference sequence). CDR3 DNA: TGTGCCTGGAGTGAGGTTGGTGGTGAAGCTTTCTTT. This encodes CAWSEVGGEAFF.

In this sample, this clone turned up once. V usage is TRBV2 and J usage is TRBJ1-2; D not resolved. The CDR3 length is 14 residues. Germline V lookup: CDR1 SNHLY, CDR2 FYNNEI. V shed 0 bases and J shed 2 bases, with 7 bases lying between them. CDR3 sequence: CASSEAVKNYGYTF. The CDR3, as DNA: TGTGCCAGCAGTGAAGCCGTCAAGAACTATGGCTACACCTTC. Together with reference TRBV2 and TRBJ1-2, the CDR3 gives the full variable domain: EPEVTQTPSHQVTQMGQEVILRCVPISNHLYFYWYRQILGQKVEFLVSFYNNEISEKSEIFDDQFSVERPDGSNFTLKIRSTKLEDSAMYFCASSEAVKNYGYTFGSGTRLTVV.

The table lists this clone with a few counts. V and J are TRBV29-1 and TRBJ1-1; the match to TRBD1 covers 7 bases. CDR1 and CDR2 (germline): SQVTM, ANQGSEA. CDR3 size: 11 residues. The trim removed 3 bases at V and 7 bases at J, leaving 2 bases unmatched. This chain's CDR3 is CSVDRGYEAFF. CDR3 nucleotide sequence: TGCAGCGTTGACAGGGGGTATGAAGCTTTCTTT.

Only a few counts were recorded for this clone. The rearrangement uses TRBV6-5 and TRBJ2-1; D ambiguous. Germline assignment: CDR1 MNHEY and CDR2 SVGAGI. Trimming left V 7 bases short and J 0 bases short, with 10 bases between. This CDR3 is built from 14 residues. CDR3 nucleotides: TGTGCCAGCAACGTCAGGCCCTCCTACAATGAGCAGTTCTTC. Its protein is CASNVRPSYNEQFF.

The J gene is TRBJ1-6, the V gene TRBV7-3, with 7 positions matching TRBD1. Germline values: CDR1 SGHTA, CDR2 FQGTGA. The CDR3 consists of 16 residues. The V segment lost 5 bases and the J segment 3 bases; nucleotides outside the gene matches: 7. This chain's CDR3 is CASSHEQGDYNSPLHF. Here the CDR3 DNA reads TGTGCCAGCAGCCACGAGCAGGGGGACTATAATTCACCCCTCCACTTT.

This rearrangement joins TRBV9 to TRBJ1-5; a possible D gene is TRBD1 (5 bases). The V end was cut by 7 bases, the J end by 3 bases, with 11 bases between. The CDR3 length is 13 residues. CDR1 is SGDLS and CDR2 is YYNGEE in the germline V gene. Here the CDR3 DNA reads TGTGCCAGCGGGGCGGGAAACAATCAGCCCCAGCATTTT. Its translation: CASGAGNNQPQHF.

This sequence joins TRBV11-1 and TRBJ2-7; TRBD1 matches at 9 bases. The length of the CDR3 is 15 residues. J gave up 1 base and V 6 bases, and 7 bases lay outside the gene matches. Germline V gene sequence: CDR1 SGHAT, CDR2 FQDESV (reference sequence). CDR3 nucleotides: TGTGCCAGCAGTCTAGGGACAGGGCTTTCCTACGAGCAGTACTTC. It translates to CASSLGTGLSYEQYF.

The J gene is TRBJ2-7, the V gene TRBV7-2, with 9 nucleotides matching TRBD1. CDR1 SGHTA and CDR2 FQGNSA come from the germline V gene. The CDR3 sequence is 15 residues long. J gave up 5 bases and V 6 bases, and 11 bases lay outside the gene matches. The CDR3 loop is CASSIRGQGFDEQYF. The DNA for the CDR3 is TGTGCCAGCAGTATCAGGGGACAGGGTTTTGACGAGCAGTACTTC. Looking up the rest from reference TRBV7-2 and TRBJ2-7 gives the full variable domain: GAGVSQSPSNKVTEKGKDVELRCDPISGHTALYWYRQSLGQGLEFLIYFQGNSAPDKSGLPSDRFSAERTGGSVSTLTIQRTQQEDSAVYLCASSIRGQGFDEQYFGPGTRLTVT.

This clone was seen a handful of times. The J gene is TRBJ2-1, the V gene TRBV5-6; D remains unclear. CDR3 length: 13 residues. Trimming shortened V by 6 bases and J by 5 bases, and 12 bases separated the two germline ends. Per the germline V gene, CDR1 is SGHDT and CDR2 is YYEEEE. Here the CDR3 DNA reads TGTGCCAGCACCGCCCCGGTTGACAATGAGCAGTTCTTC. It is translated as CASTAPVDNEQFF.

V and J are TRBV29-1 and TRBJ1-4; 7 bases fit TRBD1. The CDR3 totals 13 residues. Germline values: CDR1 SQVTM, CDR2 ANQGSEA. The trim removed 7 bases at V and 5 bases at J, leaving 7 bases unmatched. DNA for the CDR3: TGCAGCGCGCGGGACAGTGCCAATGAAAAACTGTTTTTT. This gives the protein CSARDSANEKLFF.

This chain connects TRBV4-1 to TRBJ2-7, with a possible D match to TRBD1 (6 bases). This CDR3 comprises 15 residues. Germline CDR1 and CDR2: MGHRA and YSYEKL. V lost 1 base, J lost 2 bases, and 12 bases lay in between. CDR3 loop: CASSQASGVTYEQYF. CDR3 nucleotide sequence: TGCGCCAGCAGCCAAGCGTCAGGGGTAACCTACGAGCAGTACTTC.

The chain recombines TRBV19 with TRBJ2-5; maybe TRBD1 (6 bases). Looked up from germline, CDR1 is LNHDA and CDR2 is SQIVND (reference sequence). V was trimmed by 8 bases and J by 0 bases, leaving 16 bases between them. This CDR3 contains 15 residues. CDR3 region: CASGRTVAYQETQYF. The DNA of the CDR3 is TGTGCCAGTGGACGGACAGTAGCCTACCAAGAGACCCAGTACTTC.

The sample holds a few counts of this clone. The rearrangement uses TRBV5-1 and TRBJ2-1, with D perhaps matching TRBD1 (5 bases). V dropped 3 bases and J dropped 10 bases, with 8 bases sitting between them. CDR3 length: 11 amino acids. The V gene's germline CDR1 is SGHRS and CDR2 YFSETQ. The CDR3 sequence: CASSSQGEQFF. As DNA, the CDR3 is TGCGCCAGCAGCTCGCAGGGAGAGCAGTTCTTC.

The chain uses TRBV6-5 and TRBJ1-5; TRBD1 matches at 7 bases. The V and J ends lost 6 bases and 2 bases, in that order; junction bases with no gene match: 7. There are 15 residues in the CDR3. The germline CDR1 and CDR2 sequences are MNHEY and SVGAGI. The DNA of the CDR3 is TGTGCCAGCAGCTCCGACAGGGCTGGCAATCAGCCCCAGCATTTT. Its translation: CASSSDRAGNQPQHF.

This clone was recorded only once. V and J are TRBV2 and TRBJ1-5; D gene ambiguous. This CDR3 spans 14 amino acids. The V end was cut by 1 base, the J end by 9 bases, with 13 bases between. The germline gives CDR1 SNHLY, CDR2 FYNNEI. The CDR3 DNA follows: TGTGCCAGCAGTGAAGGGACCCTGGGTCTGCCCCAGCATTTT. Its translation: CASSEGTLGLPQHF. Variable domain in full (rest from reference TRBV2 and TRBJ1-5): EPEVTQTPSHQVTQMGQEVILRCVPISNHLYFYWYRQILGQKVEFLVSFYNNEISEKSEIFDDQFSVERPDGSNFTLKIRSTKLEDSAMYFCASSEGTLGLPQHFGDGTRLSIL.

This clone was counted a few times. The rearrangement links TRBV7-3 to TRBJ2-3, with a tentative D call TRBD2 (7 bases). The V gene lost 0 bases and the J gene lost 4 bases, with 11 bases spanning the gap. This CDR3 spans 15 amino acids. Germline lookup yields CDR1 SGHTA and CDR2 FQGTGA. In DNA, the CDR3 is TGTGCCAGCAGCTTAACCGGGGGGCCGGCAGATACGCAGTATTTT. Residues: CASSLTGGPADTQYF. The whole variable domain, filled in from reference TRBV7-3 and TRBJ2-3, reads GAGVSQTPSNKVTEKGKYVELRCDPISGHTALYWYRQSLGQGPEFLIYFQGTGAADDSGLPNDRFFAVRPEGSVSTLKIQRTERGDSAVYLCASSLTGGPADTQYFGPGTRLTVL.

V gene TRBV5-1 combines with J gene TRBJ2-3; 12 bases are a match to TRBD1. Per germline, CDR1 SGHRS and CDR2 YFSETQ. Germline trimming cut 0 bases from V and 4 bases from J; bases unmatched to any gene: 3. This CDR3 is 16 amino acids long. The CDR3 protein is CASSLAGQGAADTQYF. CDR3 bases: TGCGCCAGCAGCTTGGCGGGACAGGGGGCGGCAGATACGCAGTATTTT.

The chain employs TRBV5-1 and TRBJ1-6; no clear D. Germline V gene lookup returns CDR1 SGHRS and CDR2 YFSETQ. V shed 3 bases and J shed 10 bases, with 20 bases lying between them. The CDR3 has 16 amino acids. The CDR3 DNA sequence: TGCGCCAGCAGCTCAACCGGGCCCCCTGGGATGTCACCCCTCCACTTT. Translating it yields CASSSTGPPGMSPLHF.

The chain couples TRBV29-1 to TRBJ2-3, with 12 positions matching TRBD2. CDR1 and CDR2 (germline): SQVTM, ANQGSEA. The CDR3 is 14 amino acids. V shed 7 bases, J shed 4 bases, and the junction held 6 bases outside the gene matches. This CDR3 reads CSGMTSGGPDTQYF. Here the CDR3 DNA reads TGCAGCGGGATGACTAGCGGGGGTCCAGATACGCAGTATTTT.

Of note for this clone: Other DNA sequences of this sample code for an identical CDR3. V gene TRBV27 combines with J gene TRBJ1-5; 10 bases agree with TRBD1. Losses at the gene ends were 5 bases for V and 1 base for J; bases not matched to a gene: 5. Per the germline V gene, CDR1 is MNHEY and CDR2 is SMNVEV (reference sequence). This CDR3 spans 16 amino acids. The CDR3 coding sequence is TGTGCCAGCAGTAGTCCGGGACAGGGGAGCAATCAGCCCCAGCATTTT. Encoded protein: CASSSPGQGSNQPQHF.

Only a few counts were recorded for this clone. The same CDR3 can be traced to other DNA sequences in this sample. This sequence joins TRBV5-1 and TRBJ1-1; D gene uncertain. There are 13 residues in the CDR3. V lost 0 bases and J lost 1, with 4 bases in between. From germline, CDR1 is SGHRS and CDR2 YFSETQ. The CDR3, as DNA: TGCGCCAGCAGCTTGGCAGGGAACACTGAAGCTTTCTTT. Protein sequence: CASSLAGNTEAFF.